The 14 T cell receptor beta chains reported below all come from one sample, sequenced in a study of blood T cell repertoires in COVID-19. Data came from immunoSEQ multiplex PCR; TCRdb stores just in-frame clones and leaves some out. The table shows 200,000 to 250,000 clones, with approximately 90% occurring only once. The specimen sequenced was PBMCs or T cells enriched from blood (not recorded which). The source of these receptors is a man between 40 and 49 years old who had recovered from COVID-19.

The CDR3 loop is CASSPSGTVLLENEQFF. CDR3 in DNA: TGTGCCAGCAGTCCCTCCGGGACAGTTCTTCTTGAGAATGAGCAGTTCTTC. This chain links TRBV6-2 or TRBV6-3 with TRBJ2-1; TRBD1 matches at 7 bases. Looked up from germline, CDR1 is MNHEY and CDR2 is SVGEGT. Trimming took 5 bases from V and 7 from J; bases not matched to a gene: 17. This CDR3 is built from 17 residues.

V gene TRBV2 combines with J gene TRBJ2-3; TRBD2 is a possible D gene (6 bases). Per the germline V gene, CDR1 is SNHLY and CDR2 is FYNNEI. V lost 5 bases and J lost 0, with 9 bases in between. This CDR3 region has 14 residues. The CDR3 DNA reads TGTGCCAGCAGTCGCGGGACTAGCACAGATACGCAGTATTTT. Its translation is CASSRGTSTDTQYF.

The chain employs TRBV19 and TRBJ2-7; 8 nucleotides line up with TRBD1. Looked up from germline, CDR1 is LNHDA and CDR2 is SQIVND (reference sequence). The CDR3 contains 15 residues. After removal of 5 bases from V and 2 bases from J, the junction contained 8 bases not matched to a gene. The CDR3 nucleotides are TGTGCCAGTAGTTGGGGTCAGGGGGCCGCCTACGAGCAGTACTTC. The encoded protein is CASSWGQGAAYEQYF.

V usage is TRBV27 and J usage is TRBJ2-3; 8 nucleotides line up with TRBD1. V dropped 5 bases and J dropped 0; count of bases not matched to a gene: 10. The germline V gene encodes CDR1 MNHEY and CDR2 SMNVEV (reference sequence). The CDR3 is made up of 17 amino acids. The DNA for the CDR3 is TGTGCCAGCAGTCGGGATCACAGGGGGAGGAGCACAGATACGCAGTATTTT. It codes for CASSRDHRGRSTDTQYF.

CDR3 amino acids: CASSPFDRANQPQHF. DNA for the CDR3: TGTGCCAGCTCACCTTTCGACAGGGCCAATCAGCCCCAGCATTTT. V usage is TRBV18 and J usage is TRBJ1-5; 7 positions match TRBD1. Germline V gene sequence: CDR1 KGHSH, CDR2 LQKENI. This CDR3 is built from 15 residues. After removal of 3 bases from V and 3 bases from J, the junction contained 5 bases not matched to a gene. Variable domain in full (rest from reference TRBV18 and TRBJ1-5): NAGVMQNPRHLVRRRGQEARLRCSPMKGHSHVYWYRQLPEEGLKFMVYLQKENIIDESGMPKERFSAEFPKEGPSILRIQQVVRGDSAAYFCASSPFDRANQPQHFGDGTRLSIL.

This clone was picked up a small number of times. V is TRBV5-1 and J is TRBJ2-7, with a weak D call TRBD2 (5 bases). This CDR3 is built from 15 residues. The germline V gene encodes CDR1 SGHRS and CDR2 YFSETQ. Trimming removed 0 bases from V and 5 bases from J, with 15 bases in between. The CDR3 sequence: CASSLAAGEGNEQYF. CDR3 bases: TGCGCCAGCAGCTTGGCAGCCGGGGAAGGGAACGAGCAGTACTTC.

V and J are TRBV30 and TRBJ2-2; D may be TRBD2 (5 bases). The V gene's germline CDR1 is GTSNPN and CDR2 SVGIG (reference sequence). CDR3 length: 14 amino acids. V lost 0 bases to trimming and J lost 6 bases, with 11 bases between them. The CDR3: CAWSVTSSAGELFF. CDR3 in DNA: TGTGCCTGGAGTGTAACTAGTTCGGCCGGGGAGCTGTTTTTT.

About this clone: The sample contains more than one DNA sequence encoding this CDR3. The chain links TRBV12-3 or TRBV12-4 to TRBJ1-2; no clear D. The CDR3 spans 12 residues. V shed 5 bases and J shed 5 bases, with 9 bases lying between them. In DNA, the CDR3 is TGTGCCAGCAGTCCTGCGGGATATGGCTACACCTTC. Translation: CASSPAGYGYTF.

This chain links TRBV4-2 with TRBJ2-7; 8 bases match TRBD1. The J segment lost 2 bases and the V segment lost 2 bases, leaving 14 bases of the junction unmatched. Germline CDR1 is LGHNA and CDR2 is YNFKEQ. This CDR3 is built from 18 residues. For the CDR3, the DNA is TGTGCCAGCAGCCAACTCTATGGACAGGGTATCACCCCCTACGAGCAGTACTTC. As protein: CASSQLYGQGITPYEQYF.

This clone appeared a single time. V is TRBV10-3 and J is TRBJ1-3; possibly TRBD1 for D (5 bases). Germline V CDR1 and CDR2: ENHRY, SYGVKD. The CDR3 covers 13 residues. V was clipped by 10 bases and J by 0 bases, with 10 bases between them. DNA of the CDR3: TGTGCCACCACAGGCTCCTCTGGAAACACCATATATTTT. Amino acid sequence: CATTGSSGNTIYF.

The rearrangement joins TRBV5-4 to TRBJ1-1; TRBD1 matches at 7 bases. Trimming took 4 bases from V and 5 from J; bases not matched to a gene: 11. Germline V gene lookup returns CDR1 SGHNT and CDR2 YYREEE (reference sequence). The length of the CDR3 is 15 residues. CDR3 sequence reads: CASSGGTGRGTEAFF. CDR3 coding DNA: TGTGCCAGCAGCGGTGGGACGGGCAGGGGGACTGAAGCTTTCTTT.

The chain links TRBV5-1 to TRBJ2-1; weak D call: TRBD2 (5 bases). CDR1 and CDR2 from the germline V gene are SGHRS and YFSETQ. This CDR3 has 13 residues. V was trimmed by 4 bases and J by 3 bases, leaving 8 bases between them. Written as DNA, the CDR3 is TGCGCCAGCAGCCCGAGGGACTACAATGAGCAGTTCTTC. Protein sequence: CASSPRDYNEQFF.

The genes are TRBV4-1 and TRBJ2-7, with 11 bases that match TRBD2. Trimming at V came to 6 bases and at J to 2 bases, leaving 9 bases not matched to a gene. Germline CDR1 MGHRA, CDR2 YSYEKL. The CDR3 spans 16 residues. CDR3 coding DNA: TGCGCCAGCAGACCCGGGACTAGCGGCCCCCCCTACGAGCAGTACTTC. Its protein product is CASRPGTSGPPYEQYF.

In DNA form, the CDR3 reads TGCAGCGTCGACTATCCCCAAGAGACCCAGTACTTC. Translated, it gives CSVDYPQETQYF. The chain recombines TRBV29-1 with TRBJ2-5, with D perhaps matching TRBD2 (5 bases). CDR1 is SQVTM, CDR2 ANQGSEA, per germline. This CDR3 region has 12 residues. The V end was cut by 6 bases, the J end by 1 base, with 9 bases between.